Listed below are T cell receptor beta chains from one sample, sequenced in a study of radiation and T cells in renal cell carcinoma. Generated by immunoSEQ multiplex PCR, the TCRdb table keeps only in-frame clones and is missing some. The repertoire holds some 150,000 clones, with roughly 86% as singletons. The sequencing here drew on blood, taken from a patient whose treatment included radiotherapy and nephrectomy. These receptors were taken from a woman between 50 and 59 years old with renal cell carcinoma. Both conserved end residues are part of each CDR3. A D gene is named only where the DNA matches it firmly. A row's size may be missing; if present it is once, few, many or a size class.

. TRBJ1-1 TRBV5-1 . TGCGCCTCCCGCATGAACACTGAAGCTTTCTTT CASRMNTEAFF
TRBD1 TRBJ1-5 TRBV6-1 once TGTGCCAGCAGTGAAGCGGCAGGGGGCGCGAGCAATCAGCCCCAGCATTTT CASSEAAGGASNQPQHF
TRBD1 TRBJ2-7 TRBV29-1 . TGCAGCGTTGGAGGGGGCGGCATCGAGCAGTACTTC CSVGGGGIEQYF
TRBD1 TRBJ2-7 TRBV5-1 . TGCGCCAGCAGCTTGGGACAGGGAGCCTACGAGCAGTACTTC CASSLGQGAYEQYF
TRBD2 TRBJ2-2 TRBV7-8 . TGTGCCAGCAGTCGGGGGGGCCCGAACACCGGGGAGCTGTTTTTT CASSRGGPNTGELFF
TRBD1 TRBJ2-6 TRBV5-4 . TGTGCCAGCAGCTTGCGGACAGGGACCTCCTCTGGGGCCAACGTCCTGACTTTC CASSLRTGTSSGANVLTF
TRBD2 TRBJ2-1 TRBV5-6 . TGTGCCAGCAGCCCCCTAGCGGGGTCCTACAATGAGCAGTTCTTC CASSPLAGSYNEQFF
TRBD1 TRBJ1-6 TRBV6-5 . TGTGCCAGCAGTTACGACAGGGATGGTACACCCCTCCACTTT CASSYDRDGTPLHF
TRBD1 TRBJ2-1 TRBV7-9 few TGTGCCAGCAGCTTAGATCAATGGTTGGGACAGTCCAATGAGCAGTTCTTC CASSLDQWLGQSNEQFF
TRBD2 TRBJ2-3 TRBV7-2 . TGTGCCAGCACACGCGGGGGGGCTGCAGGTAGAGATACGCAGTATTTT CASTRGGAAGRDTQYF
TRBD1 TRBJ2-7 TRBV9 . TGTGCCAGCAGCGTTTGGGACAGGGCGGGTGAGCAGTACTTC CASSVWDRAGEQYF
. TRBJ2-7 TRBV5-1 . TGCGCCAGCAGCCTTGATGGGCCACGCGCAACGGGCGAGCAGTACTTC CASSLDGPRATGEQYF
TRBD2 TRBJ2-5 TRBV7-7 . TGTGCTAGCAGCCCCAGCGGGGGACAAGAGACCCAGTACTTC CASSPSGGQETQYF
. TRBJ1-2 TRBV2 . TGTGCCAGCAGTGAAGCGAGGGTTCGGGGAGGGAACCTCTTC CASSEARVRGGNLF
TRBD2 TRBJ2-3 TRBV5-4 . TGTGCCAGCAGCTTGTGGCGGGGGGGCCGATTGGGCACAGATACGCAGTATTTT CASSLWRGGRLGTDTQYF
TRBD2 TRBJ2-5 TRBV5-6 . TGTGCCAGCAGGGCTAGCGGGACCCAAGAGACCCAGTACTTC CASRASGTQETQYF
. TRBJ1-2 TRBV19 . TGTGCCAGTACCTCATCGGGGGTTAACTATGGCTACACCTTC CASTSSGVNYGYTF
TRBD1 TRBJ1-1 TRBV5-6 . TGTGCCAGCAGCGTGGGGACAGGGCGAATGAACACTGAAGCTTTCTTT CASSVGTGRMNTEAFF
. TRBJ1-1 TRBV19 . TGTGCCAGTAGCACTGCTGGGGGAGTCACTGAAGCTTTCTTT CASSTAGGVTEAFF
. TRBJ1-2 TRBV7-9 . TGTGCCAGCAGCTTAGACAGCCGGGCCCCGGGCTACACCTTC CASSLDSRAPGYTF
. TRBJ2-5 TRBV5-8 once TGTGCCAGCAGGCTGGCGGACTTACACCTGTCCCAAGAGACCCAGTACTTC CASRLADLHLSQETQYF
. TRBJ2-7 TRBV4-1 . TGCGCCAGCAGCCAAGAAGGGCGCAGGGCCAGTGAGCAGTACTTC CASSQEGRRASEQYF
. TRBJ2-7 TRBV11-2 . TGTGCCAGCAGCTTAGCCAGCAACTCCTACGAGCAGTACTTC CASSLASNSYEQYF
. TRBJ1-6 TRBV15 . TGTGCCACCCGGCAGGGGATCGGTTCCTATAATTCACCCCTCCACTTT CATRQGIGSYNSPLHF
. TRBJ2-2 TRBV19 . TGTGCCAGTAGTATACCGGCGGCAGTGAACACCGGGGAGCTGTTTTTT CASSIPAAVNTGELFF
. TRBJ1-2 TRBV30 . TGTGCCTGGGGTAGGGGGGACTATGGCTACACCTTC CAWGRGDYGYTF
TRBD2 TRBJ2-7 TRBV7-8 . TGTGCCAGCAGCCCTAGCGGGATTTCCTACGAGCAGTACTTC CASSPSGISYEQYF
. TRBJ1-2 TRBV30 . TGTGCCTGGAGTAGGAACAAAAATACGGATGGCTACACCTTC CAWSRNKNTDGYTF
TRBD1 TRBJ1-6 TRBV14 . TGTGCCAGCAGTAGGGGGCATAATTCACCCCTCCACTTT CASSRGHNSPLHF
. TRBJ1-2 TRBV7-9 . TGTGCCAGCACCCCGAGTCCCGACTATGGCTACACCTTC CASTPSPDYGYTF
TRBD2 TRBJ2-4 TRBV29-1 . TGCAGCATCGGCTTGCGGACTAGCGGTACCTTAGCCAAAAACATTCAGTACTTC CSIGLRTSGTLAKNIQYF
TRBD1 TRBJ2-4 TRBV27 . TGTGCCAGCAGTACCGGGACAGGGGAGATTCTAGCCAAAAACATTCAGTACTTC CASSTGTGEILAKNIQYF
. TRBJ1-3 TRBV9 . TGTGCCAGCAGCTCCCGGGACATCGCTAGTGGAAACACCATATATTTT CASSSRDIASGNTIYF
. TRBJ2-2 TRBV6-8 . TGTGCCAGCCCTAATGGGGGACCGAACACCGGGGAGCTGTTTTTT CASPNGGPNTGELFF
. TRBJ1-1 TRBV2 few TGTGCCAGCAGGACTACAGGGAACACTGAAGCTTTCTTT CASRTTGNTEAFF
. TRBJ1-3 TRBV9 . TGTGCCAGCAGCTCCTCTTCCGACACTCATGGAAACACCATATATTTT CASSSSSDTHGNTIYF
TRBD1 TRBJ1-2 TRBV6-5 . TGTGCCAGCAGTACAACGACAGGGGGATTATATGGCTACACCTTC CASSTTTGGLYGYTF
. TRBJ1-1 TRBV7-9 few TGTGCCAGCAGCTTAGCGTTCTCGGGACTTACGAACACTGAAGCTTTCTTT CASSLAFSGLTNTEAFF
. TRBJ2-1 TRBV19 . TGTGCCACCGGGACCTCCTACAATGAGCAGTTCTTC CATGTSYNEQFF
. TRBJ2-7 TRBV30 . TGTGCCTGGAGTGGAGTTAGGACAGTTAATTACGAGCAGTACTTC CAWSGVRTVNYEQYF
. TRBJ2-7 TRBV11-3 once TGTGCCAGCAGCTTAGGAGGGTCCTACGAGCAGTACTTC CASSLGGSYEQYF
. TRBJ1-1 TRBV11-2 . TGTGCCAGCAGCTTCGACACTGAAGCTTTCTTT CASSFDTEAFF
TRBD1 TRBJ2-1 TRBV4-1 . TGCGCCAGCAGCCAACGAGTCGGGACAGGAGGGTACAATGAGCAGTTCTTC CASSQRVGTGGYNEQFF